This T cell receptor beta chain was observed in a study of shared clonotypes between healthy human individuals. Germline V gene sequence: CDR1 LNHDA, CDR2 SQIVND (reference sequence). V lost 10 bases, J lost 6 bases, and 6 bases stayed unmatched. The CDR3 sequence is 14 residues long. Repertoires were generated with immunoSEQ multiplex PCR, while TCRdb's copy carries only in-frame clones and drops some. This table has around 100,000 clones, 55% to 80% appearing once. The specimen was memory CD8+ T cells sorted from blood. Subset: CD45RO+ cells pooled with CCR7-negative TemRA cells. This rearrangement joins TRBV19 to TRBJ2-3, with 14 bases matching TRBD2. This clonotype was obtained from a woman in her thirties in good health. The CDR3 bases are TGTGCCACCAGGACTAGCGGGAGGTTTGATACGCAGTATTTT. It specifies CATRTSGRFDTQYF.